These 10 T cell receptor beta chains were sequenced from one sample in a study of Ad26.COV2.S vaccination and SARS-CoV-2 variants. Stated treatment: around 19 received Ad26.COV2.S at low or high dose, single or two shots; roughly five received placebo; per-sample allocation not given. Sample collection was performed on day 63 after the first vaccine or placebo injection. This table comes from immunoSEQ multiplex PCR, and its TCRdb copy is limited to in-frame clones, with some not included. Of about 680,000 clones in the sample, around 90% were seen once. The sequencing here drew on peripheral blood, taken in a trial of Ad26.COV2.S vaccine versus placebo. These receptor sequences come from a person aged 18-65 years who received the Ad26.COV2.S COVID-19 vaccine or a placebo.

V and J are TRBV5-1 and TRBJ2-7; D not resolved. The CDR3 sequence is 12 residues long. Trimming left V 2 bases short and J 1 base short, with 4 bases between. Germline V lookup: CDR1 SGHRS, CDR2 YFSETQ. The CDR3 coding sequence is TGCGCCAGCAGCTTCGAGTCCTACGAGCAGTACTTC. Translation: CASSFESYEQYF. Complete variable domain (other parts from reference TRBV5-1 and TRBJ2-7): KAGVTQTPRYLIKTRGQQVTLSCSPISGHRSVSWYQQTPGQGLQFLFEYFSETQRNKGNFPGRFSGRQFSNSRSEMNVSTLELGDSALYLCASSFESYEQYFGPGTRLTVT.

The CDR3 region is CASSLAPDGHVGYTF. The CDR3 DNA follows: TGTGCCAGCAGCTTAGCCCCCGATGGTCATGTTGGCTACACCTTC. The gene calls are TRBV7-2 and TRBJ1-2; no clear D gene. CDR3 size: 15 residues. Germline V CDR1 and CDR2: SGHTA, FQGNSA. V was clipped by 0 bases and J by 7 bases, with 15 bases between them.

The chain carries TRBV30 and TRBJ1-3; D may be TRBD1 (5 bases). The CDR3 contains 17 residues. Germline-derived CDR1 and CDR2 are GTSNPN and SVGIG (reference sequence). The V end was cut by 0 bases, the J end by 5 bases, with 20 bases between. This chain's CDR3 is CAWSVLGAPSARNTIYF. For the CDR3, the DNA is TGTGCCTGGAGTGTACTCGGGGCGCCCTCTGCCAGAAACACCATATATTTT. Full variable domain (remainder filled in from reference TRBV30 and TRBJ1-3): SQTIHQWPATLVQPVGSPLSLECTVEGTSNPNLYWYRQAAGRGLQLLFYSVGIGQISSEVPQNLSASRPQDRQFILSSKKLLLSDSGFYLCAWSVLGAPSARNTIYFGEGSWLTVV.

In this sample, this clone turned up once. The V and J genes are TRBV7-9 and TRBJ2-1; 9 nucleotides agree with TRBD2. This CDR3 comprises 13 residues. Germline values: CDR1 SEHNR, CDR2 FQNEAQ (reference sequence). Trimming removed 7 bases from V and 9 bases from J; junction bases left unmatched: 7. The DNA for the CDR3 is TGTGCCAGCATGGGGGGACTAGCTAGTGAGCAGTTCTTC. Its translation is CASMGGLASEQFF.

The rearrangement links TRBV7-9 to TRBJ2-5; possibly TRBD1 for D (5 bases). Trimming pared 1 base from V and 5 bases from J, leaving 14 bases between. Looked up from germline, CDR1 is SEHNR and CDR2 is FQNEAQ (reference sequence). This CDR3 region has 15 residues. The CDR3 DNA reads TGTGCCAGCAGCTTAGGGCAGGGAAAAAAGGAGACCCAGTACTTC. Protein product: CASSLGQGKKETQYF.

The V and J genes are TRBV30 and TRBJ2-1; 9 positions match TRBD2. Germline CDR1 is GTSNPN and CDR2 is SVGIG (reference sequence). The CDR3 covers 16 residues. V lost 0 bases to trimming and J lost 0 bases; unmatched junction nucleotides: 3. In DNA form, the CDR3 reads TGTGCCTGGAGTGTGCGGGGGGGATTCTCCTACAATGAGCAGTTCTTC. Protein: CAWSVRGGFSYNEQFF.

The rearrangement links TRBV14 to TRBJ2-1; possibly TRBD2 for D (5 bases). CDR1 is SGHDN and CDR2 is FVKESK in the germline V gene. The CDR3 sequence is 13 residues long. Trimming shortened V by 9 bases and J by 4 bases, and 13 bases separated the two germline ends. The DNA of the CDR3 is TGTGCCAGTAGCTATAGCGTTTACAATGAGCAGTTCTTC. Translating gives CASSYSVYNEQFF.

The V gene is TRBV29-1, the J gene TRBJ1-5; maybe TRBD1 (5 bases). This CDR3 has 13 residues. V shed 7 bases and J shed 7 bases, with 17 bases lying between them. Per germline, CDR1 SQVTM and CDR2 ANQGSEA. The CDR3 DNA reads TGCAGCGCCCGAGGGCAGGGAGGCCAGCCCCAGCATTTT. Residues: CSARGQGGQPQHF. Full variable domain (outside the CDR3, taken from reference TRBV29-1 and TRBJ1-5): SAVISQKPSRDICQRGTSLTIQCQVDSQVTMMFWYRQQPGQSLTLIATANQGSEATYESGFVIDKFPISRPNLTFSTLTVSNMSPEDSSIYLCSARGQGGQPQHFGDGTRLSIL.

The V and J genes are TRBV30 and TRBJ2-7; no clear D. The CDR3 totals 12 residues. Germline CDR1 is GTSNPN and CDR2 is SVGIG (reference sequence). Trimming took 1 base from V and 5 from J, leaving 9 bases between them. CDR3 nucleotide sequence: TGTGCCTGGAGTGAGGGTTGGAACGAGCAGTACTTC. As protein: CAWSEGWNEQYF.

The J gene is TRBJ1-4, the V gene TRBV7-9; D remains unclear. The CDR3 runs 15 residues. In germline, CDR1 is SEHNR, CDR2 FQNEAQ (reference sequence). Trimming removed 1 base at V and 4 bases at J, with 10 bases between. In DNA form, the CDR3 reads TGTGCCAGCAGCTTAGAGGGCGCCGGTAATGAAAAACTGTTTTTT. It is translated as CASSLEGAGNEKLFF.